The clone carrying this TCR beta chain was seen only once. The antigen is unknown. The CDR3 runs 15 residues. Unmatched junction bases numbered 8, after V lost 7 bases and J lost 0 bases. Germline values: CDR1 SGHTA, CDR2 FQGNSA. This specimen belongs to a study of T cells after posttransplantation cyclophosphamide. Findings of the study overall: Blood and skin or GI T cell repertoires showed limited TRB overlap. Later post-transplant blood repertoires were often dominated by donor CD8+ memory clones. After PTCy, TRB diversity resembled that of CNI/methotrexate controls.

Peripheral blood was collected from the related graft donor on the marrow donation day. Profiled with immunoSEQ multiplex PCR; TCRdb holds only in-frame clones, not every one. Of about 66,000 clones in the sample, 93% were seen once. The receptor was isolated from a woman aged 25 to 45 in good health and a related stem cell transplant donor. The V and J genes are TRBV7-2 and TRBJ2-5; TRBD1 matches at 7 bases. The sample consisted of PBMCs. Here the CDR3 DNA reads TGTGCCAGCAATCTATTACAGGGGAACCAAGAGACCCAGTACTTC. Its protein is CASNLLQGNQETQYF.